This T cell receptor beta chain was observed in a study of identical twins (dated by TCRdb to 2016 to 2018). At the level of the whole study: TCR alpha and beta repertoires from monozygotic twins, unrelated adults of various ages and cord blood were deep-sequenced to test whether fetal clonotypes persist. To rule out contamination, replicate twin experiments were performed at different times with different library preparation protocols.

V loses 9 bases, J loses 3 bases, and the germline ends lie 11 bases apart. Via the germline V gene, CDR1 is SNHLY and CDR2 FYNNEI. The CDR3 covers 13 residues, taking in both the cysteine and the phenylalanine. Only the CDR3 DNA stays, 39 bases, in frame from base 1. All donors were healthy Caucasians. Three unrelated non-twin adults were additionally sequenced: a male aged 18 to 30, a male aged 50 to 60 and a female aged 50 to 60. Using Miltenyi CD45RO+ enrichment and human naive T-cell isolation kits, memory (CD45RO+) and naive T cells were isolated from PBMC. The protocol used for the library was 5' RACE. The reads were generated on an Illumina HiSeq 2000. A universal primer binding site was introduced by template switching, and a unique molecular identifier was present in the final cDNA, enabling accurate counting of TCR cDNA molecules. First-strand cDNA for TCR alpha and beta chains was synthesized from specific primers in the conserved constant-segment region. To control for contamination, each cDNA library was double barcoded with a SMART-Mk sample barcode plus Illumina barcodes. TruSeq adapter sequences and Illumina sample barcodes were added in two successive PCR steps. TCR alpha and beta cDNA libraries were sequenced on the Illumina HiSeq platform with custom primers. The authors processed their data as follows. MiGEC was used to process raw reads and extract unique molecular identifiers, and MiXCR was used to find CDR3 positions. For each individual, recombination models were inferred using an EM algorithm with the repgenHMM and IGoR tools. The analysis of shared clonotypes was done with the tcR package in R, with sharing normalized by the product of cloneset sizes. To study raw recombination free of thymic and clonal selection effects, out-of-frame nonproductive sequences were analyzed. TCRdb reanalyzed the raw reads on its own, using fastp at Q25 for trimming and MiXCR for clone calling, and kept in-frame beta chains. One record per CDR3 amino acid sequence lists the most common genes and DNA. TCRdb, not the authors, supplied the V and J calls. The sample contains about 700,000 distinct CDR3 sequences, 5.5% to 7.5% of them found a single time. The ten largest clones add up to around 1.7% of the sample.

As for this clonotype: This receptor's antigen is unknown. Base quality data are lacking; no much larger clone is found one base away.

The full study reports these points: Fewer insertions were carried by abundant cord blood beta clonotypes; a weaker similar trend was observed in young adult naive repertoires, while no such trend was observed in memory repertoires. Because the same donors could not be followed over many years, the conclusions relied on cross-sectional statistical analysis. In beta out-of-frame sequences, excess twin sharing was weaker, because having fewer shared sequences lowered the signal-to-noise ratio. Zero-insertion analyses could be partly confounded by invariant T cells such as MAIT and iNKT, though diverse VJ usage argued against such confounding for most clonotypes. In monozygotic twins, out-of-frame TCR alpha sharing was systematically underestimated by recombination models, although the models agreed with sharing between unrelated individuals. Compared with coincidental sharing between unrelated individuals, out-of-frame TCR alpha sequences shared between twins showed an excess of sequences with low generation probability.

The sequence derives from a man aged 18 to 30 in good health. The specimen sequenced was naive T cells sorted from blood. This sample's cell subset or site label indicates: cells isolated with a human naive T-cell isolation kit. This chain is built from TRBV2 and TRBJ2-2; possibly the D gene is TRBD1, per 6 matching bases. CDR3 region: CARKGEYTGELFF. The DNA is as follows: TGTGCCAGAAAGGGGGAGTACACCGGGGAGCTGTTTTTT.